The rows below give T cell receptor beta chains drawn from one sample of a study of cytotoxic CD8 clonotypes in ibrutinib-treated CLL. The method was immunoSEQ multiplex PCR; TCRdb's version includes in-frame clones alone and lacks a portion of them. The sample gives around 310,000 clones, around four fifths of which show up once; more than 6% is in the top ten. Sample: PBMCs, taken before ibrutinib treatment. The receptor set was obtained from a human donor with chronic lymphocytic leukemia. CDR3s include the opening cysteine and the closing phenylalanine or tryptophan. The order of the fields is J gene, V gene, CDR3 protein.

J gene: TRBJ1-4; V gene: TRBV19; CDR3 protein: CASSIGEKLFF
J gene: TRBJ2-1; V gene: TRBV7-9; CDR3 protein: CAIGSYDEQFF
J gene: TRBJ2-1; V gene: TRBV5-1; CDR3 protein: CASSLQVPNEQFF
J gene: TRBJ2-1; V gene: TRBV9; CDR3 protein: CASSVVTSGKHEQFF
J gene: TRBJ2-5; V gene: TRBV7-2; CDR3 protein: CASSLVRGQETQYF
J gene: TRBJ1-5; V gene: TRBV4-2; CDR3 protein: CASSYDRGGNQPQHF
J gene: TRBJ2-5; V gene: TRBV9; CDR3 protein: CASSVGAGAVETQYF
J gene: TRBJ2-2; V gene: TRBV7-2; CDR3 protein: CASRNPGDTGELFF
J gene: TRBJ1-3; V gene: TRBV27; CDR3 protein: CASRVTGGLGNTIYF
J gene: TRBJ1-2; V gene: TRBV6-5; CDR3 protein: CASSYSRRGRGYTF
J gene: TRBJ1-2; V gene: TRBV4-3; CDR3 protein: CASSQDPTGMGGYTF
J gene: TRBJ1-3; V gene: TRBV18; CDR3 protein: CASSPGTGTFSGNTIYF
J gene: TRBJ1-3; V gene: TRBV2; CDR3 protein: CASRGLQGAGNTIYF
J gene: TRBJ1-1; V gene: TRBV7-2; CDR3 protein: CASSPSNQGSRAFF
J gene: TRBJ2-7; V gene: TRBV7-3; CDR3 protein: CASRLAGSNEQYF
J gene: TRBJ2-7; V gene: TRBV29-1; CDR3 protein: CSVDSYGQGGYEQYF
J gene: TRBJ2-7; V gene: TRBV11-2; CDR3 protein: CASSFGLAGLLGTYEQYF
J gene: TRBJ2-7; V gene: TRBV27; CDR3 protein: CASRSGQWEAQQYF
J gene: TRBJ1-2; V gene: TRBV7-9; CDR3 protein: CASSLIGRVGYGYTF
J gene: TRBJ1-2; V gene: TRBV7-9; CDR3 protein: CASRPTGTGDGYTF
J gene: TRBJ1-5; V gene: TRBV19; CDR3 protein: CASSIMPYSNQPQHF
J gene: TRBJ2-7; V gene: TRBV5-1; CDR3 protein: CASSIDNRTSSYEQYF
J gene: TRBJ2-7; V gene: TRBV30; CDR3 protein: CAWRGLAGANEQYF
J gene: TRBJ2-7; V gene: TRBV7-2; CDR3 protein: CASSFDRVRAYEQYF
J gene: TRBJ2-2; V gene: TRBV27; CDR3 protein: CASSLASSTGELFF
J gene: TRBJ2-7; V gene: TRBV4-3; CDR3 protein: CASSLLPTTRSGEQYF
J gene: TRBJ2-3; V gene: TRBV15; CDR3 protein: CATSRVSGRSSTDTQYF
J gene: TRBJ2-1; V gene: TRBV29-1; CDR3 protein: CSVGTSGRHRYEQFF
J gene: TRBJ2-3; V gene: TRBV27; CDR3 protein: CASSLEASGSGDTQYF
J gene: TRBJ2-1; V gene: TRBV7-2; CDR3 protein: CASSLDRGHYNEQFF
J gene: TRBJ1-1; V gene: TRBV14; CDR3 protein: CASSYTGNTEAFF
J gene: TRBJ1-1; V gene: TRBV9; CDR3 protein: CASSRTTGGFRNTEAFF
J gene: TRBJ2-7; V gene: TRBV7-2; CDR3 protein: CASSFSLAGYEQYF
J gene: TRBJ2-7; V gene: TRBV4-3; CDR3 protein: CASSQDIRTSGYEQYF
J gene: TRBJ2-5; V gene: TRBV6-5; CDR3 protein: CASSTGLAVQETQYF
J gene: TRBJ2-7; V gene: TRBV19; CDR3 protein: CASSVYSGSQYEQYF
J gene: TRBJ2-7; V gene: TRBV27; CDR3 protein: CASSFASGFSRSYEQYF
J gene: TRBJ2-2; V gene: TRBV2; CDR3 protein: CASSEKVELFF
J gene: TRBJ2-7; V gene: TRBV7-6; CDR3 protein: CASSLRHGEQYF
J gene: TRBJ2-5; V gene: TRBV9; CDR3 protein: CASSVGRGGETQYF